The 29 T cell receptor beta chains in this list originate from one sample, sequenced in a study of cytomegalovirus exposure and HLA in healthy donors. TCRdb's table, derived via immunoSEQ multiplex PCR, lists solely in-frame clones and lacks some. Altogether 120,000 to 150,000 clones are present, 70% to 90% being singletons, with the ten largest covering about 2.7%. The specimen sequenced was PBMCs. The source of these receptors is a man younger than 35 in good health and CMV-seronegative.

The rearrangement joins TRBV28 to TRBJ2-5, with 8 bases lining up with TRBD2. The germline V gene encodes CDR1 MDHEN and CDR2 SYDVKM. The CDR3 length is 16 residues. The V and J ends lost 4 bases and 5 bases, in that order; junction bases with no gene match: 12. CDR3 protein: CASSSPGAGGTETQYF. The CDR3, as DNA: TGTGCCAGCAGTTCCCCGGGGGCGGGAGGTACGGAGACCCAGTACTTC.

The V call is TRBV6-4, the J call TRBJ1-6, with D perhaps matching TRBD1 (5 bases). The CDR3 is 16 residues long. Trimming cost V 5 bases and J 10 bases, with 21 bases left between them. Germline V CDR1 and CDR2: MRHNA, SNTAGT. CDR3 protein: CASSLTARIAPSPLHF. In DNA form, the CDR3 reads TGTGCCAGCAGTTTGACAGCGAGGATCGCCCCCTCACCCCTCCACTTT.

This clone was observed once. This chain links TRBV6-1 with TRBJ1-6; D is undetermined. Germline CDR1 MNHNS, CDR2 SASEGT. Between the trimmed V and J ends, which lost 3 bases and 0 bases, there was a span of 6 bases. The CDR3 spans 15 residues. DNA of the CDR3: TGTGCCAGCAGTGATAGGAGCTCCTATAATTCACCCCTCCACTTT. This sequence encodes CASSDRSSYNSPLHF.

V is TRBV14 and J is TRBJ2-5, with 11 bases fitting TRBD1. From germline, CDR1 is SGHDN and CDR2 FVKESK. This CDR3 contains 15 residues. The V gene end was trimmed by 1 base and the J gene end by 7 bases; junction bases not matched to a gene: 5. The DNA of the CDR3 is TGTGCCAGCAGCCAAGTGTGGGACAGGGGGTCGACCCAGTACTTC. Translation gives CASSQVWDRGSTQYF.

This clone occurred a few times. J is TRBJ1-2 and V is TRBV5-4, with D possibly TRBD1 on 6 matching bases. The V end lost 0 bases, the J end lost 5 bases, and 14 bases lay between the germline ends. CDR1 is SGHNT and CDR2 is YYREEE in the germline V gene (reference sequence). The CDR3 extends over 15 amino acids. The CDR3 DNA follows: TGTGCCAGCAGCTTGGACCCGGGGCAGGGGTATGGCTACACCTTC. It encodes CASSLDPGQGYGYTF.

There are a few counts of this clone. The chain combines TRBV10-3 with TRBJ1-2; TRBD1 matches 7 bases. V dropped 4 bases and J dropped 2; count of bases not matched to a gene: 4. The CDR3 covers 14 residues. Looked up from germline, CDR1 is ENHRY and CDR2 is SYGVKD. CDR3 in DNA: TGTGCCATCAGTGCGACAGGGTCAAACTATGGCTACACCTTC. This translates into CAISATGSNYGYTF.

Only a few counts were recorded for this clone. The chain joins TRBV5-1 to TRBJ2-2; 7 bases align to TRBD2. Germline CDR1 is SGHRS and CDR2 is YFSETQ. The CDR3 is 15 residues long. V shed 0 bases and J 5 bases; nucleotides not matched to a gene: 4. CDR3 nucleotide sequence: TGCGCCAGCAGCTTGGGGACTAGGAGGACCGGGGAGCTGTTTTTT. Residues: CASSLGTRRTGELFF.

The chain uses TRBV7-8 and TRBJ2-7; TRBD1 matches at 8 bases. After removal of 4 bases from V and 2 bases from J, the junction contained 7 bases not matched to a gene. The CDR3 covers 15 residues. Germline CDR1 reads SGHVS; CDR2 reads FQNEAQ. In nucleotides, the CDR3 is TGTGCCAGCAGCTACTCCCGGGACAGGACCTACGAGCAGTACTTC. Encoded protein: CASSYSRDRTYEQYF.

This rearrangement joins TRBV19 to TRBJ1-5; D gene unclear. With 5 bases removed from V and 4 bases from J, the gap between germline ends came to 18 bases. This CDR3 has 16 amino acids. Germline V lookup: CDR1 LNHDA, CDR2 SQIVND (reference sequence). CDR3 in amino acids: CASSFRRVFRNQPQHF. The CDR3 DNA reads as TGTGCCAGTAGTTTCCGGCGGGTATTCAGGAATCAGCCCCAGCATTTT.

V gene TRBV9 combines with J gene TRBJ1-1; D not resolved. The CDR3 loop spans 15 amino acids. Deletions cut 3 bases from V and 8 bases from J, with 20 bases between. CDR1 and CDR2 (germline): SGDLS, YYNGEE. The CDR3 DNA reads TGTGCCAGCAGCGGATTTCAACTGCGCGCGGGAGAAGCTTTCTTT. This sequence encodes CASSGFQLRAGEAFF.

The V gene is TRBV10-3, the J gene TRBJ1-5; unclear D gene. Trimming pared 0 bases from V and 7 bases from J, leaving 10 bases between. Germline assignment: CDR1 ENHRY and CDR2 SYGVKD. CDR3 length equals 14 residues. CDR3 region: CAISESRTEQPQHF. The CDR3 DNA reads TGTGCCATCAGTGAGTCTCGGACTGAACAGCCCCAGCATTTT.

This clone was observed once. The CDR3 region has the DNA TGTGCCAGCAGCCGGTCCGGGCAGGGACAGCTCTATGGCTACACCTTC. Translating it yields CASSRSGQGQLYGYTF. The V and J genes are TRBV9 and TRBJ1-2; 7 bases fit TRBD1. V shed 4 bases and J 4 bases; nucleotides not matched to a gene: 13. The CDR3 consists of 16 residues. From germline, CDR1 is SGDLS and CDR2 YYNGEE. Complete variable domain (other parts from reference TRBV9 and TRBJ1-2): DSGVTQTPKHLITATGQRVTLRCSPRSGDLSVYWYQQSLDQGLQFLIQYYNGEERAKGNILERFSAQQFPDLHSELNLSSLELGDSALYFCASSRSGQGQLYGYTFGSGTRLTVV.

The CDR3 DNA sequence: TGTGCCAGCAGCGTCCATAGCGGGACAAACAATGAGCAGTTCTTC. It is translated as CASSVHSGTNNEQFF. The genes are TRBV9 and TRBJ2-1; 8 bases match TRBD2. The junction had 6 bases not matched to a gene; V was cut back by 2 bases and J by 5 bases. The CDR3 runs to 15 residues. Germline V gives CDR1 SGDLS, CDR2 YYNGEE. Full variable domain (outside the CDR3, taken from reference TRBV9 and TRBJ2-1): DSGVTQTPKHLITATGQRVTLRCSPRSGDLSVYWYQQSLDQGLQFLIQYYNGEERAKGNILERFSAQQFPDLHSELNLSSLELGDSALYFCASSVHSGTNNEQFFGPGTRLTVL.

V gene TRBV27 combines with J gene TRBJ2-7, with TRBD1 as a possible D gene (6 bases). V lost 5 bases and J 3 bases, leaving 17 bases between the germline ends. CDR1 and CDR2 from the germline V gene are MNHEY and SMNVEV (reference sequence). The CDR3 runs 15 residues. The DNA for the CDR3 is TGTGCCAGCAGTAATTCTCGGACAGTCATCTACGAGCAGTACTTC. Protein sequence: CASSNSRTVIYEQYF.

V is TRBV7-2 and J is TRBJ1-5, with 8 bases fitting TRBD1. CDR1 is SGHTA, CDR2 FQGNSA, per germline. With V trimmed by 5 bases and J by 7 bases, 10 bases remained unmatched. The CDR3 sequence is 15 residues long. The CDR3 nucleotides are TGTGCCAGCAGCATCGGACAGGGTAGATTCCAGCCCCAGCATTTT. Translated: CASSIGQGRFQPQHF. Based on the CDR3 plus reference TRBV7-2 and TRBJ1-5, the full variable domain is GAGVSQSPSNKVTEKGKDVELRCDPISGHTALYWYRQSLGQGLEFLIYFQGNSAPDKSGLPSDRFSAERTGGSVSTLTIQRTQQEDSAVYLCASSIGQGRFQPQHFGDGTRLSIL.

The chain is built from TRBV2 and TRBJ1-6; TRBD1 agrees at 7 bases. The CDR3 has 17 amino acids. Germline V gives CDR1 SNHLY, CDR2 FYNNEI. V lost 6 bases to trimming and J lost 4 bases; unmatched junction nucleotides: 12. CDR3 nucleotide sequence: TGTGCCAGCAGGCTTTCTCGGGACAGTCTTTATAATTCACCCCTCCACTTT. Its translation: CASRLSRDSLYNSPLHF.

The rearrangement uses TRBV2 and TRBJ2-5; weak D call: TRBD2 (5 bases). CDR3 length equals 15 residues. Trimming removed 4 bases at V and 5 bases at J, with 17 bases between. Germline loops: CDR1 SNHLY, CDR2 FYNNEI. CDR3 residues: CASSGERSYGETQYF. CDR3 coding DNA: TGTGCCAGCAGTGGGGAGAGAAGTTACGGGGAGACCCAGTACTTC.

This clone came up once. Relative to the germline gene, one junction end is altered; a read error may explain this. The chain uses TRBV7-7 and TRBJ2-1, with 10 bases identical to TRBD2. In germline, CDR1 is SSHAT, CDR2 FNYEAQ (reference sequence). This CDR3 region has 15 residues. CDR3 nucleotides: TGTGCCAGCAGCCCCTGGACTAGCGGCTACGATGAGCAGTTCTTC. Protein sequence: CASSPWTSGYDEQFF.

This chain uses TRBV27 with TRBJ1-6, with 9 positions matching TRBD1. The CDR3 contains 17 residues. V shed 5 bases and J 10 bases; nucleotides not matched to a gene: 15. CDR1 and CDR2 (germline): MNHEY, SMNVEV (reference sequence). In DNA form, the CDR3 reads TGTGCCAGCAGTCCCGGACAGGGGAGGACCCATGTGTCACCCCTCCACTTT. Translated: CASSPGQGRTHVSPLHF.

This clone was seen just once. The chain couples TRBV28 to TRBJ1-2; tentative D call: TRBD1 (6 bases). This CDR3 spans 14 amino acids. Germline loops: CDR1 MDHEN, CDR2 SYDVKM. The V and J ends lost 6 bases and 3 bases respectively, with 14 bases between them. The CDR3 region has the DNA TGTGCCAGCAGAACCCAACAGGGCGACTATGGCTACACCTTC. Its translation is CASRTQQGDYGYTF.

This chain connects TRBV12-5 to TRBJ1-2, with D tentatively TRBD1 (5 bases). V was cut by 0 bases and J by 7 bases, with 12 bases left in between. Per the germline V gene, CDR1 is LGHNT and CDR2 is FRNRAP. CDR3 length: 14 residues. CDR3 DNA sequence: TGTGCTAGTGGTTTGGTACTGTCAGGGTCTGGCTACACCTTC. This translates into CASGLVLSGSGYTF.

The chain recombines TRBV28 with TRBJ2-7, with TRBD1 identical over 8 bases. Per germline, CDR1 MDHEN and CDR2 SYDVKM. This CDR3 has 15 residues. Germline trimming cut 3 bases from V and 0 bases from J; bases unmatched to any gene: 4. Here the CDR3 reads CASSFRTGFSYEQYF. In nucleotides, the CDR3 is TGTGCCAGCAGTTTCCGGACAGGGTTCTCCTACGAGCAGTACTTC.

This clone was seen once. The chain carries TRBV19 and TRBJ2-7, with D tentatively TRBD2 (6 bases). V lost 5 bases to trimming and J lost 1 base, with 15 bases between them. CDR3 size: 15 residues. In germline, CDR1 is LNHDA, CDR2 SQIVND (reference sequence). CDR3 sequence: CASSYRDFASYEQYF. CDR3 DNA: TGTGCCAGTAGTTACCGGGACTTCGCGTCCTACGAGCAGTACTTC.

This rearrangement joins TRBV19 to TRBJ2-7, with TRBD1 matching over 10 bases. With V trimmed by 5 bases and J by 1 base, 5 bases remained unmatched. CDR3 length equals 15 residues. CDR1 and CDR2 (germline): LNHDA, SQIVND (reference sequence). The CDR3 here is CASSPGGQGSYEQYF. DNA of the CDR3: TGTGCCAGTAGTCCCGGGGGACAGGGGTCCTACGAGCAGTACTTC.

The V and J genes are TRBV18 and TRBJ2-7; a possible D gene is TRBD2 (7 bases). CDR1 is KGHSH and CDR2 is LQKENI in the germline V gene. The CDR3 extends over 14 amino acids. The germline V and J ends were trimmed by 3 bases and 1 base, with 10 bases remaining between them. Written as DNA, the CDR3 is TGTGCCAGCTCACCCGGGGGGCAGTCCTACGAGCAGTACTTC. It is translated as CASSPGGQSYEQYF.

The rearrangement links TRBV5-1 to TRBJ2-2; the D gene is possibly TRBD2 (6 bases). V lost 3 bases, J lost 3 bases, and 15 bases lay in between. CDR1 and CDR2 (germline): SGHRS, YFSETQ. The CDR3 length is 16 residues. The chain's CDR3 is CASSSRRGRDTGELFF. In DNA form, the CDR3 reads TGCGCCAGCAGCTCCCGGCGGGGAAGAGACACCGGGGAGCTGTTTTTT.

The V call is TRBV5-1, the J call TRBJ1-2, with TRBD1 matching 9 bases. The CDR3 totals 15 residues. V dropped 0 bases and J dropped 7; count of bases not matched to a gene: 7. The germline V gene encodes CDR1 SGHRS and CDR2 YFSETQ. CDR3 protein: CASSLGGTGFLGYTF. The DNA for the CDR3 is TGCGCCAGCAGCTTGGGAGGGACAGGGTTTCTTGGCTACACCTTC.

The chain uses TRBV20-1 and TRBJ1-2, with D hard to call. The germline CDR1 and CDR2 sequences are DFQATT and SNEGSKA (reference sequence). Deletions cut 3 bases from V and 8 bases from J, with 10 bases between. The CDR3 runs 11 residues. The CDR3, as DNA: TGCAGTGCTAGGGCTGGGGAGGGCTACACCTTC. Protein product: CSARAGEGYTF.

This chain joins TRBV7-8 and TRBJ1-3, with 8 bases fitting TRBD1. CDR1 and CDR2 from the germline V gene are SGHVS and FQNEAQ. J lost 3 bases, V lost 1 base, and 11 bases had no gene match. The CDR3 totals 18 residues. CDR3: CASSLGGTDRVLGNTIYF. The CDR3 DNA sequence: TGTGCCAGCAGCTTAGGAGGAACGGACAGGGTTCTTGGAAACACCATATATTTT.